The 30 T cell receptor beta chains below all came from one sample that was sequenced in a study of graft-versus-host responses after intestinal transplantation. TCRdb's table, derived via immunoSEQ multiplex PCR, lists solely in-frame clones and lacks some. Of 85,000 to 95,000 clones detected, just over 90% appear once; the ten largest clones hold more than 1.5%. Antigens of these TCRs are unknown. Sequences were derived from unstimulated CD8+ T cells sorted from spleen or lymph node cells, sampled before intestinal transplant. These TCRs come from a human donor who received an intestinal transplant.

The V gene is TRBV7-9, the J gene TRBJ2-3, with TRBD2 matching over 8 bases. This CDR3 has 16 amino acids. The V gene's germline CDR1 is SEHNR and CDR2 FQNEAQ (reference sequence). J was trimmed by 5 bases and V by 5 bases; bases with no gene match: 12. DNA of the CDR3: TGTGCCAGCAGCCCCTCAACCGGGGGGGGATTAGATACGCAGTATTTT. Amino acid sequence: CASSPSTGGGLDTQYF.

V is TRBV27 and J is TRBJ1-6, with D maybe TRBD1 (5 bases). In germline, CDR1 is MNHEY, CDR2 SMNVEV (reference sequence). This CDR3 has 14 amino acids. Trimming took off 2 bases at V and 4 bases at J, with 6 bases between the two ends. The DNA of the CDR3 is TGTGCCAGCAGTTTACGGGGGTATAATTCACCCCTCCACTTT. Encoded protein: CASSLRGYNSPLHF.

The chain recombines TRBV9 with TRBJ2-6; D possibly corresponds to TRBD1 (6 bases). From germline, CDR1 is SGDLS and CDR2 YYNGEE. CDR3 size: 15 residues. Between the trimmed V and J ends, which lost 3 bases and 1 base, there was a span of 8 bases. CDR3 sequence (DNA): TGTGCCAGCAGCGACCAGGGGTCTGGGGCCAACGTCCTGACTTTC. This encodes CASSDQGSGANVLTF.

With regard to this clone: Other DNA sequences in this sample translate to the same CDR3. The V call is TRBV7-9, the J call TRBJ2-5; 9 bases agree with TRBD1. The germline gives CDR1 SEHNR, CDR2 FQNEAQ (reference sequence). V was pared by 5 bases and J by 4 bases, with 5 bases of the junction left unmatched. The CDR3 runs to 14 residues. In DNA form, the CDR3 reads TGTGCCAGCAGCCCCGACAGGGGGAGAGAGACCCAGTACTTC. Its translation: CASSPDRGRETQYF.

CDR3 sequence reads: CASRQAGEMNTEAFF. The CDR3 nucleotides read TGTGCCAGCAGGCAAGCAGGGGAAATGAACACTGAAGCTTTCTTT. V and J are TRBV7-9 and TRBJ1-1, with a tentative D call TRBD1 (6 bases). The CDR3 totals 15 residues. Germline lookup yields CDR1 SEHNR and CDR2 FQNEAQ (reference sequence). V was clipped by 6 bases and J by 0 bases, with 14 bases between them.

The CDR3 region has the DNA TGTGCCAGTACTCCGACAGGAGGCAAAAACATTCAGTACTTC. Protein product: CASTPTGGKNIQYF. The chain links TRBV19 to TRBJ2-4, with D tentatively TRBD1 (6 bases). This CDR3 region has 14 residues. Germline V gene data show CDR1 as LNHDA and CDR2 as SQIVND (reference sequence). Trimming took off 7 bases at V and 3 bases at J, with 13 bases between the two ends.

The chain joins TRBV21-1 to TRBJ2-7; the DNA was not compared with TRBD1, the D call given in the table. TRBV21-1 is flagged as a pseudogene. The CDR3 extends over 15 amino acids. The CDR3 region is CASSKQDRDSDEQYF. The CDR3 region has the DNA TGTGCCAGCAGCAAACAAGATCGGGACAGCGACGAGCAGTACTTC.

The V gene is TRBV7-6, the J gene TRBJ2-1; D is possibly TRBD2 (6 bases). Germline V lookup: CDR1 SGHVS, CDR2 FNYEAQ. V was pared by 1 base and J by 4 bases, with 20 bases between. The CDR3 has 18 residues. The CDR3 nucleotides read TGTGCCAGCAGCTTAGGACGTCCGGTCGGGGGAGGATACAATGAGCAGTTCTTC. Amino acid sequence: CASSLGRPVGGGYNEQFF.

The chain is built from TRBV11-2 and TRBJ2-7; no clear D gene. Trimming removed 0 bases at V and 0 bases at J, with 9 bases between. The CDR3 is 15 residues long. Germline CDR1 and CDR2: SGHAT and FQNNGV. CDR3 sequence reads: CASSLEYLSSYEQYF. The CDR3 nucleotides are TGTGCCAGCAGCTTAGAATACCTATCCTCCTACGAGCAGTACTTC.

J is TRBJ2-2 and V is TRBV5-6, with no clear D. This CDR3 has 14 amino acids. The V end lost 0 bases, the J end lost 6 bases, and 9 bases lay between the germline ends. The germline V gene encodes CDR1 SGHDT and CDR2 YYEEEE. CDR3 amino acids: CASSLAEESGELFF. The CDR3 DNA reads TGTGCCAGCAGCTTGGCCGAAGAGTCCGGGGAGCTGTTTTTT.

In DNA form, the CDR3 reads TGCGCCAGCAGCCGACAGGGACAGGGGAGAGCTGAAGCTTTCTTT. The encoded protein is CASSRQGQGRAEAFF. The chain couples TRBV4-1 to TRBJ1-1, with TRBD1 identical over 10 bases. This CDR3 comprises 15 residues. Germline assignment: CDR1 MGHRA and CDR2 YSYEKL. V lost 4 bases to trimming and J lost 6 bases; unmatched junction nucleotides: 8.

V usage is TRBV27 and J usage is TRBJ2-2, with a weak D call TRBD1 (6 bases). V lost 6 bases and J lost 5, with 16 bases in between. Germline values: CDR1 MNHEY, CDR2 SMNVEV (reference sequence). The CDR3 loop spans 15 amino acids. In DNA, the CDR3 is TGTGCCAGCAGCCTAGGGGGTCGTTGGACCGGGGAGCTGTTTTTT. Amino acids: CASSLGGRWTGELFF.

This chain uses TRBV19 with TRBJ2-7, with D possibly being TRBD2 (5 bases). Germline loops: CDR1 LNHDA, CDR2 SQIVND (reference sequence). V was pared by 3 bases and J by 0 bases, with 9 bases between. The CDR3 is made up of 14 amino acids. CDR3 loop: CASSIGGSSYEQYF. CDR3 coding DNA: TGTGCCAGTAGTATCGGAGGAAGCTCCTACGAGCAGTACTTC.

The rearrangement joins TRBV27 to TRBJ2-2, with a weak D call TRBD1 (5 bases). There are 14 residues in the CDR3. V was clipped by 8 bases and J by 7 bases, with 17 bases between them. Germline CDR1 is MNHEY and CDR2 is SMNVEV (reference sequence). The CDR3 DNA reads as TGTGCCAGCTCGGTGACAGCCTCCTTCGGGGAGCTGTTTTTT. It yields the protein CASSVTASFGELFF.

The CDR3 coding sequence is TGTGCCAGCAGCTCCGAAGAGGGACAGGCGCAGTATTTT. Translated, it gives CASSSEEGQAQYF. This chain joins TRBV13 and TRBJ2-3, with TRBD1 identical over 8 bases. The CDR3 extends over 13 amino acids. Per germline, CDR1 PRHDT and CDR2 FYEKMQ (reference sequence). J gave up 10 bases and V 4 bases, and 7 bases lay outside the gene matches.

The chain recombines TRBV10-3 with TRBJ2-5, with 12 positions matching TRBD1. This CDR3 is built from 17 residues. The germline gives CDR1 ENHRY, CDR2 SYGVKD. V lost 2 bases and J lost 4; bases outside the gene matches: 8. As DNA, the CDR3 is TGTGCCATCAGTGAGGGGGGGACAGGGGGCATCGGAGAGACCCAGTACTTC. Translating it yields CAISEGGTGGIGETQYF.

Points on this clone: The identical CDR3 is also encoded by other nucleotide sequences in the sample. This chain uses TRBV27 with TRBJ1-1; perhaps TRBD1 as D (5 bases). From germline, CDR1 is MNHEY and CDR2 SMNVEV (reference sequence). This CDR3 contains 17 residues. Trimming left V 6 bases short and J 3 bases short, with 23 bases between. The CDR3 DNA reads as TGTGCCAGCAGCCAATACACAGGCGGGGTGGGCGACACTGAAGCTTTCTTT. It yields the protein CASSQYTGGVGDTEAFF.

The rearrangement links TRBV18 to TRBJ1-1; maybe TRBD1 (6 bases). With 6 bases removed from V and 10 bases from J, the gap between germline ends came to 24 bases. Germline V CDR1 and CDR2: KGHSH, LQKENI. The CDR3 length is 15 residues. CDR3 protein: CASSSSVGTRLGAFF. In DNA, the CDR3 is TGTGCCAGCTCGTCCTCCGTTGGGACACGGCTCGGAGCTTTCTTT.

J is TRBJ2-3 and V is TRBV4-3; 10 bases fit TRBD2. V trimming: 0 bases; J trimming: 4 bases; junction bases outside the gene matches: 4. The CDR3 spans 16 residues. Per germline, CDR1 LGHNA and CDR2 YSLEER. This chain's CDR3 is CASSQEASGGADTQYF. In DNA, the CDR3 is TGCGCCAGCAGCCAAGAGGCTAGCGGGGGAGCAGATACGCAGTATTTT.

This clone was detected only a few times. This sequence joins TRBV7-9 and TRBJ1-1; no definite D call. The CDR3 sequence is 13 residues long. V was clipped by 5 bases and J by 4 bases, with 11 bases between them. Germline V CDR1 and CDR2: SEHNR, FQNEAQ (reference sequence). The CDR3 DNA is TGTGCCAGCAGCCAACCCGGGTTCACTGAAGCTTTCTTT. The encoded protein is CASSQPGFTEAFF.

V and J are TRBV7-6 and TRBJ2-1; D is possibly TRBD2 (7 bases). The V gene's germline CDR1 is SGHVS and CDR2 FNYEAQ. Trimming shortened V by 4 bases and J by 6 bases, and 10 bases separated the two germline ends. This CDR3 region has 13 residues. CDR3 loop: CASSSRGANEQFF. In DNA, the CDR3 is TGTGCCAGCAGCTCCCGGGGGGCCAATGAGCAGTTCTTC.

This chain connects TRBV10-3 to TRBJ2-3; 9 bases align to TRBD2. The V and J ends lost 4 bases and 2 bases, in that order; junction bases with no gene match: 7. The CDR3 runs 16 residues. Germline V gene data show CDR1 as ENHRY and CDR2 as SYGVKD. The DNA of the CDR3 is TGTGCCATCAGTGGTAGCGGGGGAACTAACACAGATACGCAGTATTTT. Amino acid sequence: CAISGSGGTNTDTQYF.

The rearrangement joins TRBV27 to TRBJ2-1; 10 nucleotides agree with TRBD2. CDR3 size: 15 residues. The junction had 6 bases not matched to a gene; V was cut back by 6 bases and J by 4 bases. CDR1 is MNHEY, CDR2 SMNVEV, per germline (reference sequence). In DNA form, the CDR3 reads TGTGCCAGCAGGATAGCGGGGGGCTTTTACAATGAGCAGTTCTTC. Its protein is CASRIAGGFYNEQFF.

The rearrangement uses TRBV14 and TRBJ1-6; no definite D call. Germline V gene lookup returns CDR1 SGHDN and CDR2 FVKESK. The CDR3 loop spans 15 amino acids. V lost 1 base, J lost 6 bases, and 10 bases lay in between. CDR3 sequence (DNA): TGTGCCAGCAGCCAAGTCCAGGAATTTAATTCACCCCTCCACTTT. It translates to CASSQVQEFNSPLHF.

The rearrangement joins TRBV5-1 to TRBJ1-1, with TRBD1 matching over 11 bases. Germline assignment: CDR1 SGHRS and CDR2 YFSETQ. CDR3 length: 14 residues. After removal of 4 bases from V and 7 bases from J, the junction contained 6 bases not matched to a gene. The CDR3 sequence: CASSVGQGADEAFF. CDR3 DNA sequence: TGCGCCAGCAGCGTAGGACAGGGGGCGGATGAAGCTTTCTTT.

This clone was picked up one time. The chain couples TRBV30 to TRBJ2-7, with 10 bases lining up with TRBD2. This CDR3 is 14 amino acids long. Germline CDR1 and CDR2: GTSNPN and SVGIG (reference sequence). The trim removed 2 bases at V and 6 bases at J, leaving 7 bases unmatched. CDR3 region: CAWSFTSGVGEQYF. The CDR3 DNA follows: TGTGCCTGGAGTTTTACTAGCGGGGTTGGCGAGCAGTACTTC.

V usage is TRBV9 and J usage is TRBJ2-5, with 10 bases that match TRBD2. The germline gives CDR1 SGDLS, CDR2 YYNGEE. V gave up 0 bases and J gave up 4 bases; unmatched junction bases: 6. The CDR3 has 16 amino acids. Here the CDR3 reads CASSVESGGAAETQYF. As DNA, the CDR3 is TGTGCCAGCAGCGTAGAGAGCGGGGGGGCCGCAGAGACCCAGTACTTC.

In its sample, this clone was seen a few times. The chain employs TRBV4-1 and TRBJ1-1; a weak D match, TRBD1 (5 bases). Per germline, CDR1 MGHRA and CDR2 YSYEKL. This CDR3 has 16 amino acids. The ends were cut back, 4 bases at V and 1 base at J, with 16 bases in the middle. CDR3: CASSLLRDRSNTEAFF. The CDR3 DNA reads as TGCGCCAGCAGCCTCTTGCGGGACCGATCGAACACTGAAGCTTTCTTT.

The J gene is TRBJ2-7, the V gene TRBV4-1, with 7 bases fitting TRBD2. There are 14 residues in the CDR3. After removal of 0 bases from V and 2 bases from J, the junction contained 1 base not matched to a gene. CDR1 is MGHRA and CDR2 is YSYEKL in the germline V gene. CDR3 in amino acids: CASSQEGGTYEQYF. The CDR3 bases are TGCGCCAGCAGCCAAGAGGGGGGGACCTACGAGCAGTACTTC.

The chain joins TRBV7-6 to TRBJ2-2; the match to TRBD2 covers 12 bases. CDR1 is SGHVS, CDR2 FNYEAQ, per germline. The CDR3 totals 16 residues. Unmatched junction bases numbered 5, after V lost 5 bases and J lost 4 bases. The CDR3 reads CASSLGTSGSTGELFF. In DNA form, the CDR3 reads TGTGCCAGCAGCCTAGGGACTAGCGGGTCCACCGGGGAGCTGTTTTTT. The full variable domain, completed using reference TRBV7-6 and TRBJ2-2, is GAGVSQSPRYKVTKRGQDVALRCDPISGHVSLYWYRQALGQGPEFLTYFNYEAQQDKSGLPNDRFSAERPEGSISTLTIQRTEQRDSAMYRCASSLGTSGSTGELFFGEGSRLTVL.